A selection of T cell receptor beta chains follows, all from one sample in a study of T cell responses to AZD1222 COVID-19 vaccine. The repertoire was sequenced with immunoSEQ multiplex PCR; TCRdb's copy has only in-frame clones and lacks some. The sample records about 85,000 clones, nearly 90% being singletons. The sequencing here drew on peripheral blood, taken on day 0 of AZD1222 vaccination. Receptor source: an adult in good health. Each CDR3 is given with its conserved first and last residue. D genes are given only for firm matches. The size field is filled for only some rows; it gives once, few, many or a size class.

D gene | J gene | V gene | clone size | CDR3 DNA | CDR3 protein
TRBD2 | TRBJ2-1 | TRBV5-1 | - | TGCGCCAGCAGCTTGGGACTAGCGGGAGGCTTAATGAATGAGCAGTTCTTC | CASSLGLAGGLMNEQFF
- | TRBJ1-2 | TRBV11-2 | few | TGTGCCAGCAGGCTCACAGGGAACGATGGCTACACCTTC | CASRLTGNDGYTF
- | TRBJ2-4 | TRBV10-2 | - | TGCGCCAGCAGTGATCTTTTCGGGATGGGCATTCAGTACTTC | CASSDLFGMGIQYF
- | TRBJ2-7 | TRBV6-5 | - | TGTGCCAGCAGTTACACCCAGAGCTCCTACGAGCAGTACTTC | CASSYTQSSYEQYF
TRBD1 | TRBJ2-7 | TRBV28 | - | TGTGCCAGCAGGTCGGGTGGGGACAGGGTTCACGAGCAGTACTTC | CASRSGGDRVHEQYF
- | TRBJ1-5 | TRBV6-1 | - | TGTGCCAGCAGTGAAGCAGGGCCTAGGGGTAGCAATCAGCCCCAGCATTTT | CASSEAGPRGSNQPQHF
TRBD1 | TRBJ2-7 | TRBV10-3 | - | TGTGCCATCAGTGAGACAGGGAGACAGGGGGGCTACGAGCAGTACTTC | CAISETGRQGGYEQYF
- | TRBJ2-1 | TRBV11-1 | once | TGTGCCAGCAGCTTAGACCAGGGGGGTGAGCAGTTCTTC | CASSLDQGGEQFF
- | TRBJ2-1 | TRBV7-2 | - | TGTGCCAGCAGCCTAGGGACTTACAATGAGCAGTTCTTC | CASSLGTYNEQFF
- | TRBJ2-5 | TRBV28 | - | TGTGCCAGCAGTTTACAGTCAGGAATACAAGAGACCCAGTACTTC | CASSLQSGIQETQYF
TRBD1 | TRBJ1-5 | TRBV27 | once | TGTGCCAGCAGTCAAGGACAGGGTCCCTATCAGCCCCAGCATTTT | CASSQGQGPYQPQHF
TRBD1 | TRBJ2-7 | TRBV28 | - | TGTGCCAGCAGTTTATTACAGGGGAGCTACGAGCAGTACTTC | CASSLLQGSYEQYF
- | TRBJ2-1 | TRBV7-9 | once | TGTGCCAGCAGCCATAGCGGCCGCTCCTACAATGAGCAGTTCTTC | CASSHSGRSYNEQFF
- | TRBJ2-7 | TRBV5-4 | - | TGTGCCAGCAGCCTTCGGGGATCCTACGAGCAGTACTTC | CASSLRGSYEQYF
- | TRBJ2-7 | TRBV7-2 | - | TGTGCCAGCAGCTTAATGGTCAACTCCTACGAGCAGTACTTC | CASSLMVNSYEQYF
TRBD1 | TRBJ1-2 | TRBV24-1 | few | TGTGCCACCAGTGGTCCGACCGACAGGGAGAATGGCTACACCTTC | CATSGPTDRENGYTF
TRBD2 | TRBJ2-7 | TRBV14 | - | TGTGCCAGCAGCCTGGGACTAGCGGGAGCAACCTACGAGCAGTACTTC | CASSLGLAGATYEQYF
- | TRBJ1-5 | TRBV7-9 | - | TGTGCCAGCAGCCAGGACAGCCATAGCAATCAGCCCCAGCATTTT | CASSQDSHSNQPQHF
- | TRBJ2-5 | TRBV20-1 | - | TGCAGTGCTAGTCCCACGGGGGTAAAAGAGACCCAGTACTTC | CSASPTGVKETQYF
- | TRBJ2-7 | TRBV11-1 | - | TGTGCCAGCAGCTTAGATATTTCCTACGAGCAGTACTTC | CASSLDISYEQYF
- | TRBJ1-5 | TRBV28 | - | TGTGCCAGCAGCCACGTAATCGAATCCAATCGCAATCAGCCCCAGCATTTT | CASSHVIESNRNQPQHF
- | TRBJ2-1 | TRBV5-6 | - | TGTGCCAGCAGCTTGCTTGGGGGTGGACATTACAATGAGCAGTTCTTC | CASSLLGGGHYNEQFF
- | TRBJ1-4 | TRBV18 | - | TGTGCCAGCTCACCGGCTGGGGGGGCGACCGGAAAACTGTTTTTT | CASSPAGGATGKLFF
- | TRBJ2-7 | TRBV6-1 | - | TGTGCCAGCAGTGAAGTCCTCGGGGCTAGCAACTCCTACGAGCAGTACTTC | CASSEVLGASNSYEQYF
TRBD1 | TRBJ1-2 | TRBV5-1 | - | TGCGCCAGCAGCCTGGTCGGAACAGGGGGGTATGGCTACACCTTC | CASSLVGTGGYGYTF
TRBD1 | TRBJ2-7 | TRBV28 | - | TGTGCCAGCACCCGCGGACAGGGAAAGCAGTACTTC | CASTRGQGKQYF
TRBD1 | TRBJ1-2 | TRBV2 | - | TGTGCCAGCAGTGAAGGGCCAGGGGGAGGCTACACCTTC | CASSEGPGGGYTF
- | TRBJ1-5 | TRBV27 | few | TGTGCCAGCAGTCAACCTGGGAGTAGACAGCCCCAGCATTTT | CASSQPGSRQPQHF
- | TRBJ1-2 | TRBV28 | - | TGTGCCAGCAGTCCCCCGGCCAATTGGTACACCTTC | CASSPPANWYTF
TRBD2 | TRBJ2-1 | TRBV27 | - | TGTGCCAGTACCTCCGGGACTAGGCTGTTCTTC | CASTSGTRLFF
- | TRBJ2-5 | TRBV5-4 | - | TGTGCCAGCAGCTTGTGGTCGGAGACCCAGTACTTC | CASSLWSETQYF
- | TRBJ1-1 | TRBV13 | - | TGTGCCAGCAGCCCCCGTGACCAGAACACTGAAGCTTTCTTT | CASSPRDQNTEAFF
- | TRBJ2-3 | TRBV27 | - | TGTGCCAGCAGTTCGCACAGGGCCCGGGGCACAGATACGCAGTATTTT | CASSSHRARGTDTQYF
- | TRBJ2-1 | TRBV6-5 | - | TGTGCCAGCAGCCTCGGGGTGGGAAAAAATGAGCAGTTCTTC | CASSLGVGKNEQFF
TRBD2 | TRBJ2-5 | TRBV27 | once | TGTGCCAGCAGTTTAAGCCGCCCGACTAGCGGGAGGACGGAGACCCAGTACTTC | CASSLSRPTSGRTETQYF
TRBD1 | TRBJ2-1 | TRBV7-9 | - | TGTGCCAGCAGCTTGGACAGGGTAATTAGGTTCTTC | CASSLDRVIRFF
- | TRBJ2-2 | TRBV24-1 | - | TGTGCCACCAGTGGAGTAATGGCCGGGGAGCTGTTTTTT | CATSGVMAGELFF
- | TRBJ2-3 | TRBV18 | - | TGTGCCAGCTCACTAGGGGAAGGGAGCACAGATACGCAGTATTTT | CASSLGEGSTDTQYF
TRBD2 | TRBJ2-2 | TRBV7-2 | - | TGTGCCAGCAGCACAGGGACTAGGTCGAACACCGGGGAGCTGTTTTTT | CASSTGTRSNTGELFF
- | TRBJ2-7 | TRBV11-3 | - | TGTGCCAGCAGCTCTGCTGACGAGCAGTACTTC | CASSSADEQYF
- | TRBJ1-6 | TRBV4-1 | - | TGCGCCAGCAGCCAACATGAAGATAATTCACCCCTCCACTTT | CASSQHEDNSPLHF
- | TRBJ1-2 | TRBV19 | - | TGTGCCAGTAGTATTTCCGTCTATGGCTACACCTTC | CASSISVYGYTF
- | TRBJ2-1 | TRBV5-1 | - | TGCGCCAGCAGCTTGAAGGGAGCGGTAAATGAGCAGTTCTTC | CASSLKGAVNEQFF
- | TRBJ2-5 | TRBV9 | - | TGTGCCAGCAGCGAAGGTCTGCACCCTCAAGAGACCCAGTACTTC | CASSEGLHPQETQYF
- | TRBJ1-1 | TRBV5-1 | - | TGCGCCAGCAGCTCGGGGACTTGGAGCGTTGAAGCTTTCTTT | CASSSGTWSVEAFF
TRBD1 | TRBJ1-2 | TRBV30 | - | TGTGCCTGGTCCTGGACAGGGGACTATTCTGGCTACACCTTC | CAWSWTGDYSGYTF
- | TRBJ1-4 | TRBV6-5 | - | TGTGCCAGCAACGCGGCAGGGGATCATGAAAAACTGTTTTTT | CASNAAGDHEKLFF
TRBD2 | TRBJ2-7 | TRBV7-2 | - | TGTGCCAGCAGCTTCGGGACTAGCGCCTACGAGCAGTACTTC | CASSFGTSAYEQYF
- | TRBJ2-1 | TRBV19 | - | TGTGCCAGTAGTATCCCGGGATTAATGTCCTACAATGAGCAGTTCTTC | CASSIPGLMSYNEQFF
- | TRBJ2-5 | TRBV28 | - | TGTGCCAGCAGTCAGGGACAAGAGACCCAGTACTTC | CASSQGQETQYF
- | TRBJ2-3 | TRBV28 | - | TGTGCCAGCAGAAATAGCGCAGATACGCAGTATTTT | CASRNSADTQYF
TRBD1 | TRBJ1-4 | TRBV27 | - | TGTGCCAGCAGGCCCGGACAGGTGGATAATGAAAAACTGTTTTTT | CASRPGQVDNEKLFF
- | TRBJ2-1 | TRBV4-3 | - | TGCGCCAGCAGCCAAGGGGGATATGAGCAGTTCTTC | CASSQGGYEQFF